These 14 T cell receptor beta chains came from one sample sequenced in a study of identical twins. TCRdb used MiXCR to reprocess the 5' RACE reads, holding one entry per CDR3 protein. The repertoire holds fewer than 650,000 distinct CDR3 sequences, with roughly 9.9% as singletons. Separately, the same data were catalogued under a study of yellow fever vaccine responses in identical twins.

The sample taken for sequencing was PBMCs. These receptors all come from a woman in her late teens or twenties in good health.

The CDR3 coding sequence is TGTGCCAGCAGCCCACACTTAGGAGGAATCCACGAGCAGTACTTC. This gives the protein CASSPHLGGIHEQYF. The J gene is TRBJ2-7, the V gene TRBV27, with D possibly TRBD2 on 5 matching bases. The CDR3 extends over 15 amino acids. V gave up 6 bases and J gave up 5 bases, with 20 bases separating them. Germline V gene data show CDR1 as MNHEY and CDR2 as SMNVEV (reference sequence).

This clonotype has only a few counts. The genes are TRBV3-1 and TRBJ2-1; TRBD2 aligns across 7 bases. The germline V gene encodes CDR1 LGHDT and CDR2 YNNKEL (reference sequence). The CDR3 length is 15 residues. Trimming cost V 4 bases and J 4 bases; bases outside gene matches: 7. The CDR3 region is CASSLGLISYNEQFF. CDR3 sequence (DNA): TGTGCCAGCAGCCTGGGACTAATCAGTTACAATGAGCAGTTCTTC.

This clonotype was recorded once. V and J are TRBV10-3 and TRBJ2-1; the match to TRBD2 covers 13 bases. After removal of 11 bases from V and 5 bases from J, the junction contained 9 bases not matched to a gene. Germline CDR1 is ENHRY and CDR2 is SYGVKD. The CDR3 is made up of 15 amino acids. CDR3 region: CAVTGTSGVNNEQFF. The CDR3 DNA reads as TGTGCCGTCACTGGGACTAGCGGGGTAAACAATGAGCAGTTCTTC.

V usage is TRBV18 and J usage is TRBJ1-1, with a weak D call TRBD1 (6 bases). CDR1 is KGHSH, CDR2 LQKENI, per germline. The CDR3 is 13 residues long. V was trimmed by 3 bases and J by 7 bases, leaving 12 bases between them. The CDR3 DNA sequence: TGTGCCAGCTCACCGGACAGCCGACTTGAAGCTTTCTTT. It yields the protein CASSPDSRLEAFF. The full variable domain, in which reference TRBV18 and TRBJ1-1 provide the parts outside the CDR3, is NAGVMQNPRHLVRRRGQEARLRCSPMKGHSHVYWYRQLPEEGLKFMVYLQKENIIDESGMPKERFSAEFPKEGPSILRIQQVVRGDSAAYFCASSPDSRLEAFFGQGTRLTVV.

This clonotype was observed many times. The chain links TRBV7-9 to TRBJ1-1; 8 nucleotides align to TRBD1. This CDR3 is 14 amino acids long. With V trimmed by 6 bases and J by 2 bases, 5 bases remained unmatched. CDR1 is SEHNR and CDR2 is FQNEAQ in the germline V gene (reference sequence). CDR3 protein: CASRLGQGNTEAFF. CDR3 in DNA: TGTGCCAGCAGACTTGGACAGGGTAACACTGAAGCTTTCTTT. The full variable domain, completed using reference TRBV7-9 and TRBJ1-1, is DTGVSQNPRHKITKRGQNVTFRCDPISEHNRLYWYRQTLGQGPEFLTYFQNEAQLEKSRLLSDRFSAERPKGSFSTLEIQRTEQGDSAMYLCASRLGQGNTEAFFGQGTRLTVV.

This clonotype was picked up many times. The chain recombines TRBV12-3 or TRBV12-4 with TRBJ1-1, with 8 nucleotides matching TRBD1. Losses at the gene ends were 2 bases for V and 1 base for J; bases not matched to a gene: 3. The CDR3 covers 15 residues. CDR3 sequence reads: CASSLPGTGNTEAFF. DNA for the CDR3: TGTGCCAGCAGTTTACCGGGGACAGGGAACACTGAAGCTTTCTTT.

This clonotype has at least ten counts. This chain connects TRBV14 to TRBJ1-5; D remains ambiguous. The CDR3 is 13 amino acids. Trimming took 3 bases from V and 4 from J, leaving 7 bases between them. CDR1 is SGHDN, CDR2 FVKESK, per germline. This CDR3 reads CASSHGLNQPQHF. CDR3 DNA: TGTGCCAGCAGCCATGGGCTTAATCAGCCCCAGCATTTT.

This chain uses TRBV20-1 with TRBJ2-7, with D possibly being TRBD1 or TRBD2 (5 bases each). The V and J ends lost 3 bases and 4 bases respectively, with 28 bases between them. The CDR3 consists of 18 residues. Germline V gene data show CDR1 as DFQATT and CDR2 as SNEGSKA (reference sequence). DNA of the CDR3: TGCAGTGCTAGGGGTCAGCCGCCGGGGCTGGGCGGATTATACGAGCAGTACTTC. Amino acids: CSARGQPPGLGGLYEQYF.

The chain joins TRBV3-1 to TRBJ2-3; D call uncertain. Germline V gene sequence: CDR1 LGHDT, CDR2 YNNKEL (reference sequence). Trimming shortened V by 0 bases and J by 4 bases, and 8 bases separated the two germline ends. CDR3 length equals 14 residues. The CDR3 nucleotides read TGTGCCAGCAGCCAAGATCCTACCTCAGATACGCAGTATTTT. Its translation: CASSQDPTSDTQYF.

This clonotype has at least ten counts. This rearrangement joins TRBV12-3 or TRBV12-4 to TRBJ1-2; D remains ambiguous. The CDR3 sequence is 12 residues long. V was clipped by 5 bases and J by 7 bases, with 11 bases between them. CDR3 nucleotide sequence: TGTGCCAGCAGTCCCCCACTCGGTGGCTACACCTTC. As protein: CASSPPLGGYTF.

In its sample, this clonotype was seen a few times. The chain joins TRBV6-4 to TRBJ2-1; the match to TRBD1 covers 7 bases. Trimming removed 4 bases from V and 1 base from J; junction bases left unmatched: 10. Germline CDR1 and CDR2: MRHNA and SNTAGT. The CDR3 totals 17 residues. The CDR3 nucleotides read TGTGCCAGCAGTGCTTCGACAGGGTTTATTTCCTACAATGAGCAGTTCTTC. Residues: CASSASTGFISYNEQFF.

This chain joins TRBV2 and TRBJ2-5; D gene ambiguous. Germline CDR1 and CDR2: SNHLY and FYNNEI. The CDR3 sequence is 12 residues long. The V end was cut by 4 bases, the J end by 7 bases, with 10 bases between. DNA of the CDR3: TGTGCCAGCAGTGTCGACCCGACGACCCAGTACTTC. Protein: CASSVDPTTQYF.

This rearrangement joins TRBV5-1 to TRBJ2-2; a weak D match, TRBD1 (5 bases). The CDR3 contains 15 residues. The V gene's germline CDR1 is SGHRS and CDR2 YFSETQ. V was shortened by 6 bases and J by 1 base, with 13 bases between the two germline ends. The CDR3 sequence is CASTPTGENTGELFF. Here the CDR3 DNA reads TGCGCCAGCACGCCAACAGGAGAGAACACCGGGGAGCTGTTTTTT.

Many counts were recorded for this clonotype. The chain recombines TRBV10-2 with TRBJ1-5; D may be TRBD1 (6 bases). The CDR3 is made up of 13 amino acids. Germline V gene lookup returns CDR1 WSHSY and CDR2 SAAADI. Trimming stripped 4 bases from V and 4 bases from J, with 8 bases between. In nucleotides, the CDR3 is TGCGCCAGCAGTGGACAGGAAAATCAGCCCCAGCATTTT. Residues: CASSGQENQPQHF.